The rows below give T cell receptor beta chains drawn from one sample of a study of regulatory T cells in long-lasting Graves disease. TCRdb re-called the multiplex PCR reads with MiXCR, one entry per CDR3 protein. The table records roughly 260,000 distinct CDR3 sequences, approximately 20% of them present only once. These data were also reused for a study on T cells in Graves' hyperthyroidism and ophthalmopathy.

Sequences were derived from peripheral blood mononuclear cells (PBMCs), sampled at new diagnosis, from a patient treated with antithyroid drugs. These TCRs come from a woman aged 25 to 45 with Graves disease. Each CDR3 is given with its conserved first and last residue. A D gene is named only where the DNA matches it firmly. Only some rows state a clone size, as once, few, many or a class for expanded clones.

V,J,D,size,DNA,CDR3
TRBV5-5,TRBJ2-7,-,-,TGTGCCAGCAGCTTGGGAATAGGCTCCCCCTCCTACGAGCAGTACTTC,CASSLGIGSPSYEQYF
TRBV9,TRBJ1-2,TRBD1,-,TGTGCCAGCAGCGTACTTTCGGAAACCCCGGGACAGGCAGGAGGCTACACCTTC,CASSVLSETPGQAGGYTF
TRBV13,TRBJ2-7,-,many,TGTGCCAGCAGCTTGGCGGTAGGTTACGAGCAGTACTTC,CASSLAVGYEQYF
TRBV11-2,TRBJ2-5,-,few,TGTGCCAGCAGCATGAGGGGAGAGACCCAGTACTTC,CASSMRGETQYF
TRBV6-2/TRBV6-3,TRBJ2-3,TRBD2,-,TGTGCCAGCAGTTACTCGCTTGGACTAGCAAAATCTGATACGCAGTATTTT,CASSYSLGLAKSDTQYF
TRBV4-1,TRBJ1-2,-,many,TGTGCCAGCAGCCAAGAAAGGGAAGTTTTCAACTATGGCTACACCTTC,CASSQEREVFNYGYTF
TRBV7-9,TRBJ2-3,TRBD2,many,TGTGCCAGCAGCTTAACTAGCGGGGGATCAGATACGCAGTATTTT,CASSLTSGGSDTQYF
TRBV7-6,TRBJ1-4,TRBD1,few,TGTGCCAGCAGCTTGCCCGGGACAGGGGGTGAAAAACTGTTTTTT,CASSLPGTGGEKLFF
TRBV20-1,TRBJ2-1,-,few,TGCAGTGCTTACAGGACAGCCCAAGGGGGGAATGAGCAGTTCTTC,CSAYRTAQGGNEQFF
TRBV20-1,TRBJ2-1,-,many,TGCAGTGCCCCCTTGCGGGGCCTGAACAATGAGCAGTTCTTC,CSAPLRGLNNEQFF
TRBV5-1,TRBJ2-7,-,many,TGCGCCAGCAGCCCCGGCCCAGGGGTCGGCGACGAGCAGTACTTC,CASSPGPGVGDEQYF
TRBV6-1,TRBJ2-7,TRBD1,few,TGTGCCATCCCGGGACAGGGAGTCAACGAGCAGTACTTC,CAIPGQGVNEQYF
TRBV11-2,TRBJ2-1,TRBD1,many,TGTGCCAGCAGAACGAACAGGGGGTCTTACAATGAGCAGTTCTTC,CASRTNRGSYNEQFF
TRBV7-9,TRBJ1-1,-,many,TGTGCCAGCAGCTCGACCCCGATCCGGGTGAACACTGAAGCTTTCTTT,CASSSTPIRVNTEAFF
TRBV5-1,TRBJ1-3,-,many,TGCGCCAGCAGCTTGTTTTCCGGGGCTGGAAACACCATATATTTT,CASSLFSGAGNTIYF
TRBV27,TRBJ1-1,-,many,TGTGCCAGCAGCCCTTCGGTGAGGGGAAGCACTGAAGCTTTCTTT,CASSPSVRGSTEAFF
TRBV4-2,TRBJ2-3,-,many,TGTGCCAGCAGCCAAGTTTCGGGCAGGGTAGGAGGGGTAGGGGTCACAGATACGCAGTATTTT,CASSQVSGRVGGVGVTDTQYF
TRBV2,TRBJ2-1,-,many,TGTGCCAGCAGCGGAGACGGATCCTACAATGAGCAGTTCTTC,CASSGDGSYNEQFF
TRBV11-1,TRBJ2-7,-,many,TGTGCCAGCAGCTTAGAGTTAACGCGAACCTACGAGCAGTACTTC,CASSLELTRTYEQYF
TRBV20-1,TRBJ2-1,-,many,TGCAGTGCTAGGCGACAGGACAGCTACAATGAGCAGTTCTTC,CSARRQDSYNEQFF
TRBV6-9,TRBJ1-4,-,-,TGTGCCAGCAGTTATCTTCGCGAGGATGAAAAACTGTTTTTT,CASSYLREDEKLFF
TRBV7-9,TRBJ1-1,-,-,TGTGCCAGCAGTCCCGAAGCTTTCTTT,CASSPEAFF
TRBV3-1,TRBJ1-6,-,many,TGTGCCAGCAGCCCGAGGGGAGAGGCCCTCCACTTT,CASSPRGEALHF
TRBV20-1,TRBJ2-5,-,-,TGCAGTGCTAGTCCTATAGGACTAGAGACCCAGTACTTC,CSASPIGLETQYF
TRBV10-3,TRBJ1-2,-,many,TGTGCCATCAGTGAGTCGAGACAGGATGGCTACACCTTC,CAISESRQDGYTF
TRBV7-2,TRBJ1-2,-,many,TGTGCCAGCAGCTTAGGGGGCTCCTCGAATGGCTACACCTTC,CASSLGGSSNGYTF
TRBV5-5,TRBJ2-7,-,few,TGTGCCAGCAGCTTGGTCGGGTCCTACGAGCAGTACTTC,CASSLVGSYEQYF
TRBV7-9,TRBJ1-2,-,many,TGTGCCAGCAACCCCGGACGGATCTATGGCTACACCTTC,CASNPGRIYGYTF
TRBV3-1,TRBJ1-5,TRBD1,many,TGTGCCAGCAGCAAAGACAACAGGGGTGGGCATCAGCCCCAGCATTTT,CASSKDNRGGHQPQHF
TRBV18,TRBJ1-6,-,many,TGTGCCAGCTCTCCCCTGGGGGGTGCTGGCTATTATTCACCCCTCCACTTT,CASSPLGGAGYYSPLHF
TRBV5-1,TRBJ1-1,-,many,TGCGCCAGCAGCACGGGGGTAGTCGCTGAAGCTTTCTTT,CASSTGVVAEAFF
TRBV15,TRBJ1-5,TRBD1,many,TGTGCCACCAGCATCGACAGGGCCAATCAGCCCCAGCATTTT,CATSIDRANQPQHF
TRBV7-8,TRBJ1-4,-,many,TGTGCCAGCAGTTCCAGAACTAATGAAAAACTGTTTTTT,CASSSRTNEKLFF
TRBV6-1,TRBJ2-7,-,-,TGTGCCAGCAGCGCCGACTCCGGGCTATTCGAGCAGTACTTC,CASSADSGLFEQYF
TRBV7-2,TRBJ2-3,TRBD2,many,TGTGCCAGCAGCACCAATGGCCGGGGGGTAGATACGCAGTATTTT,CASSTNGRGVDTQYF
TRBV6-1,TRBJ2-3,TRBD2,many,TGTGCCGTCTCGTTAGCGGGAAACACAGATACGCAGTATTTT,CAVSLAGNTDTQYF
TRBV20-1,TRBJ1-5,-,many,TGCAGTGCTAGGAACCTACAGGGAACAGGTTTCCCCCAGCATTTT,CSARNLQGTGFPQHF
TRBV11-2,TRBJ1-1,TRBD1,many,TGTGCCAGCAGCCGACAGGGTGTCACGGGGAACACTGAAGCTTTCTTT,CASSRQGVTGNTEAFF
TRBV6-6,TRBJ2-3,-,many,TGTGCCAGCAGTTACTCGTTAGCAGACACAGATACGCAGTATTTT,CASSYSLADTDTQYF
TRBV5-1,TRBJ2-3,TRBD1,-,TGCGCCAGCAGCTGGACAGGGATAAGCACAGATACGCAGTATTTT,CASSWTGISTDTQYF
TRBV7-9,TRBJ2-7,TRBD1,many,TGTGCCAGCAGCCCAGGGGGCGATGGCTACGAGCAGTACTTC,CASSPGGDGYEQYF
TRBV20-1,TRBJ1-2,TRBD1,many,TGCAGTGCTAGAGATGGGGGACAGCCTAACTATGGCTACACCTTC,CSARDGGQPNYGYTF
TRBV5-1,TRBJ2-5,-,-,TGCGCCAGCGGCATAGACACCCAAGAGACCCAGTACTTC,CASGIDTQETQYF
TRBV2,TRBJ1-2,-,-,TGTGCCAGCACCGGGGGGTTCGGCTACACCTTC,CASTGGFGYTF
TRBV5-8,TRBJ2-5,TRBD2,many,TGTGCCAGCAGCGGAAGCGGGGGCCGAACGGGAGAGACCCAGTACTTC,CASSGSGGRTGETQYF
TRBV7-2,TRBJ2-7,-,-,TGTGCCAGCAGCCCAGACATCCCTATCGAGCAGTACTTC,CASSPDIPIEQYF
TRBV12-3/TRBV12-4,TRBJ1-1,TRBD1,-,TGTGCCAGCAGAAGGACAGGGGGCAAGGCTGAAGCTTTCTTT,CASRRTGGKAEAFF
TRBV20-1,TRBJ1-1,-,many,TGCAGATTTACCCGGGGTGTGGACACTGAAGCTTTCTTT,CRFTRGVDTEAFF
TRBV3-1,TRBJ2-2,-,many,TGTGCCAGCAGCCCCCCCGGAACGAACACCGGGGAGCTGTTTTTT,CASSPPGTNTGELFF
TRBV7-9,TRBJ1-1,-,many,TGTGCCAGCAGCTTAGAGAGCGCAGACACTGAAGCTTTCTTT,CASSLESADTEAFF
TRBV29-1,TRBJ2-3,-,many,TGCAGCGCGGACATTGCCACAGATACGCAGTATTTT,CSADIATDTQYF
TRBV3-1,TRBJ1-6,TRBD1,many,TGTGCCAGCGGGGACAGGGATGATTCACCCCTCCACTTT,CASGDRDDSPLHF
TRBV7-8,TRBJ1-3,-,few,TGTGCCAGCAGCTTAGGGGGGGTAAACACCATATATTTT,CASSLGGVNTIYF
TRBV27,TRBJ2-7,-,many,TGTGCCAGCAGTTTCGGGGCTCGTAGTAACGAGCAGTACTTC,CASSFGARSNEQYF
TRBV2,TRBJ1-2,-,many,TGTGCCAGCAGTGAACGCGAATATGGCTACACCTTC,CASSEREYGYTF
TRBV6-1,TRBJ2-2,-,many,TGTGCCAGCAGACCAGACAGAATCACCGGGGAGCTGTTTTTT,CASRPDRITGELFF
TRBV20-1,TRBJ2-3,-,many,TGCAGTGCTCTACGGGACGGGTATGGAACAGATACGCAGTATTTT,CSALRDGYGTDTQYF
TRBV11-2,TRBJ2-2,TRBD1,many,TGTGCCAGCGCGCCAGGGACAGCTGGCACCGGGGAGCTGTTTTTT,CASAPGTAGTGELFF
TRBV12-3/TRBV12-4,TRBJ1-4,-,many,TGTGCCAGCAGCCGCGAGGACGGCCTGCGGTCGGGAAAACTGTTTTTT,CASSREDGLRSGKLFF
TRBV5-1,TRBJ1-2,-,-,TGCGCCAGCAGCTTGGCCCAGGGAGGGGGCTATGGCTACACCTTC,CASSLAQGGGYGYTF